The T cell receptor beta chain described here comes from a study of T-cell reconstitution after alpha-beta-depleted transplantation in children. During its preparation, the TCRbeta library received unique molecular identifiers. TCRdb re-derived calls from the PCR reads in MiXCR, one entry per CDR3 protein. The sample includes 350,000 to 400,000 distinct CDR3 sequences, roughly 15% of them seen just once. The V end was cut by 0 bases, the J end by 2 bases, with 10 bases between. In germline, CDR1 is SGHVS, CDR2 FQNEAQ. This CDR3 region has 16 residues. The TCR sequence derives from a human donor who donated a stem cell graft to a child with Fanconi anemia. This sample comprised PBMCs, obtained from the stem cell graft. This chain connects TRBV7-8 to TRBJ2-2, with D hard to call. CDR3 DNA: TGTGCCAGCAGCTTAGCGTACGGTAGCAACACCGGGGAGCTGTTTTTT. This codes for CASSLAYGSNTGELFF.